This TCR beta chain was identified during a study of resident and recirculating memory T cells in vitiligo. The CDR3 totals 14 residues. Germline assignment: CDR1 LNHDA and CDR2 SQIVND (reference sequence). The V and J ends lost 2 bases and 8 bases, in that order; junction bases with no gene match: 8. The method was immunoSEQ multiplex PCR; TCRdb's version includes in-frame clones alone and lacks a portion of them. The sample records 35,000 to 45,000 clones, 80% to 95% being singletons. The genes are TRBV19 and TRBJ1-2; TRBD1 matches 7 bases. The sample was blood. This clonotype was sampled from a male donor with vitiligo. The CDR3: CASSIRTTGEGYTF. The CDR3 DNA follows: TGTGCCAGTAGTATAAGAACTACAGGGGAAGGCTACACCTTC.